A single TCR beta chain is shown here with its context. The target antigen is unknown. This entry is derived from a study of cytomegalovirus exposure and HLA in healthy donors. Study results and limitations: Per published accounts, TCR beta sequences correctly predicted the HLA-A and HLA-B alleles of most subjects. A few V segments could not be told apart, such as TRBV6-2 and TRBV6-3, and were left out. Researchers counted over 150 TCR beta chains as cytomegalovirus-associated. When analyzed later, a missense DCLRE1C variant was found to be linked to TCR beta V- and J-gene trimming.

The PCR ran on 60 Vbeta and 13 Jbeta primers. Some clones are missing from TCRdb's copy, which holds only in-frame ones; the method was immunoSEQ multiplex PCR. Of approximately 150,000 clones in the sample, almost 80% were seen once. The CDR3 sequence is 18 residues long. Germline V gene lookup returns CDR1 SSHAT and CDR2 FNYEAQ (reference sequence). V dropped 5 bases and J dropped 6; count of bases not matched to a gene: 13. V and J are TRBV7-7 and TRBJ2-2, with 12 bases aligning to TRBD1. The clonotype originates from a male donor in good health and CMV-seronegative. Sequencing was done on a sample of PBMCs. CDR3 amino acids: CASSPLWGQGAQAGELFF. CDR3 DNA sequence: TGTGCCAGCAGCCCCCTTTGGGGACAGGGGGCGCAAGCCGGGGAGCTGTTTTTT.